The 15 T cell receptor beta chains listed next were all sequenced from one sample in a study of Ad26.COV2.S vaccination and SARS-CoV-2 variants. Treatment indicated: 19 received Ad26.COV2.S at low or high dose, single or two shots; roughly five received placebo; per-sample allocation not given. On day 63 after the first injection, vaccine and placebo recipients gave samples. Measured with immunoSEQ multiplex PCR; TCRdb has only the in-frame clones, and not every one. Here the sample spans roughly 380,000 clones, around 87% being singletons. Material: peripheral blood, obtained in a trial of Ad26.COV2.S vaccine versus placebo. The receptors stem from a person aged 18-65 years who received the Ad26.COV2.S COVID-19 vaccine or a placebo.

The chain couples TRBV4-1 to TRBJ2-7; D perhaps matches TRBD1 (6 bases). The CDR3 is 11 amino acids. Trimming shortened V by 1 base and J by 9 bases, and 7 bases separated the two germline ends. In germline, CDR1 is MGHRA, CDR2 YSYEKL. CDR3 sequence: CASSQAGVQYF. In DNA form, the CDR3 reads TGCGCCAGCAGCCAAGCAGGGGTGCAGTACTTC.

The chain recombines TRBV30 with TRBJ1-6; D gene unclear. Germline CDR1 GTSNPN, CDR2 SVGIG (reference sequence). There are 14 residues in the CDR3. V lost 1 base, J lost 7 bases, and 11 bases lay in between. The chain's CDR3 is CAWSEAGSNSPLHF. The CDR3 region has the DNA TGTGCCTGGAGTGAGGCAGGCAGCAATTCACCCCTCCACTTT.

The rearrangement links TRBV14 to TRBJ1-1; no reliable D call. Germline V gene lookup returns CDR1 SGHDN and CDR2 FVKESK. The V end was cut by 0 bases, the J end by 11 bases, with 10 bases between. This CDR3 has 12 amino acids. The CDR3 here is CASSQDRKRAFF. DNA of the CDR3: TGTGCCAGCAGCCAAGATAGGAAGAGGGCTTTCTTT.

The J gene is TRBJ2-7, the V gene TRBV20-1; D perhaps matches TRBD2 (5 bases). Trimming took off 8 bases at V and 9 bases at J, with 17 bases between the two ends. The CDR3 spans 11 residues. Germline V gene lookup returns CDR1 DFQATT and CDR2 SNEGSKA (reference sequence). The CDR3 DNA follows: TGCAGTTCGGAGGAAGCGCGAAGGCAGTACTTC. It yields the protein CSSEEARRQYF.

This chain connects TRBV19 to TRBJ1-1; maybe TRBD1 (5 bases). CDR1 and CDR2 (germline): LNHDA, SQIVND (reference sequence). CDR3 length equals 13 residues. Trimming left V 6 bases short and J 1 base short, with 9 bases between. CDR3 in DNA: TGTGCCAGTAGGATGACAGAGAACACTGAAGCTTTCTTT. Translation: CASRMTENTEAFF.

The chain joins TRBV4-1 to TRBJ1-5; 8 bases map to TRBD1. CDR3 size: 19 residues. The J segment lost 2 bases and the V segment lost 4 bases, leaving 16 bases of the junction unmatched. The germline gives CDR1 MGHRA, CDR2 YSYEKL. CDR3 region: CASSRIGPGGGSGNQPQHF. CDR3 bases: TGCGCCAGCAGCCGAATCGGCCCAGGGGGCGGTTCCGGCAATCAGCCCCAGCATTTT.

The rearrangement links TRBV7-9 to TRBJ2-5, with 7 nucleotides matching TRBD1. There are 15 residues in the CDR3. The ends lost 6 bases at V and 5 bases at J; junction bases unmatched: 12. The V gene's germline CDR1 is SEHNR and CDR2 FQNEAQ (reference sequence). The CDR3 DNA follows: TGTGCCAGCAGTCGTAGTTATGGGGGACAGGAGACCCAGTACTTC. Its protein product is CASSRSYGGQETQYF.

V and J are TRBV9 and TRBJ1-4; TRBD1 aligns across 7 bases. Unmatched junction bases numbered 3, after V lost 1 base and J lost 3 bases. CDR3 length: 15 amino acids. Germline lookup yields CDR1 SGDLS and CDR2 YYNGEE. The CDR3 protein is CASSVQGGPNEKLFF. The CDR3 bases are TGTGCCAGCAGCGTACAGGGGGGCCCTAATGAAAAACTGTTTTTT.

The V and J genes are TRBV24-1 and TRBJ2-3; the D call may be TRBD1 or TRBD2 (5 bases each). The CDR3 has 14 residues. V was trimmed by 4 bases and J by 0 bases, leaving 7 bases between them. The germline CDR1 and CDR2 sequences are KGHDR and SFDVKD. CDR3 coding DNA: TGTGCCACCAGTGAAAGGGACAGCACAGATACGCAGTATTTT. It codes for CATSERDSTDTQYF.

The chain couples TRBV10-2 to TRBJ1-2, with 7 bases matching TRBD1. There are 16 residues in the CDR3. Per germline, CDR1 WSHSY and CDR2 SAAADI. Trimming cost V 3 bases and J 3 bases; bases outside gene matches: 10. CDR3 amino acids: CASSEFLLQGDYGYTF. The CDR3 region has the DNA TGCGCCAGCAGTGAATTCCTACTTCAGGGGGACTATGGCTACACCTTC.

The V gene is TRBV7-9, the J gene TRBJ2-7, with 8 bases aligning to TRBD1. The CDR3 is 15 amino acids. V lost 1 base, J lost 0 bases, and 2 bases stayed unmatched. From germline, CDR1 is SEHNR and CDR2 FQNEAQ (reference sequence). DNA for the CDR3: TGTGCCAGCAGCTTAGGACAGGGGCGCTCCTACGAGCAGTACTTC. This gives the protein CASSLGQGRSYEQYF.

The chain combines TRBV5-6 with TRBJ2-7; 12 bases match TRBD1. Germline loops: CDR1 SGHDT, CDR2 YYEEEE. Trimming took 5 bases from V and 4 from J; bases not matched to a gene: 4. The CDR3 consists of 14 residues. The CDR3 loop is CASRGTGGGYEQYF. The CDR3 DNA follows: TGTGCCAGCAGAGGGACAGGGGGCGGATACGAGCAGTACTTC. Combining the CDR3 with reference TRBV5-6 and TRBJ2-7 gives the whole variable domain DAGVTQSPTHLIKTRGQQVTLRCSPKSGHDTVSWYQQALGQGPQFIFQYYEEEERQRGNFPDRFSGHQFPNYSSELNVNALLLGDSALYLCASRGTGGGYEQYFGPGTRLTVT.

The chain has TRBV24-1 and TRBJ1-1, with D unclear. The CDR3 runs 17 residues. CDR1 and CDR2 from the germline V gene are KGHDR and SFDVKD. Trimming left V 9 bases short and J 1 base short, with 23 bases between. The CDR3 loop is CATRAGIRYDTNTEAFF. The CDR3 coding sequence is TGTGCCACCCGGGCGGGGATACGGTATGATACGAACACTGAAGCTTTCTTT.

The V and J genes are TRBV29-1 and TRBJ1-2; TRBD1 matches 7 bases. The CDR3 loop spans 14 amino acids. Germline-derived CDR1 and CDR2 are SQVTM and ANQGSEA. The ends lost 3 bases at V and 3 bases at J; junction bases unmatched: 7. The CDR3 spells CSVEPTGTDYGYTF. Written as DNA, the CDR3 is TGCAGCGTTGAGCCTACCGGGACAGACTATGGCTACACCTTC.

V and J are TRBV28 and TRBJ2-7; 10 nucleotides align to TRBD1. Germline V gene lookup returns CDR1 MDHEN and CDR2 SYDVKM. This CDR3 comprises 15 residues. Trimming cost V 4 bases and J 4 bases; bases outside gene matches: 7. The CDR3, as DNA: TGTGCCAGCAGTTCTTCCGGGACAGGGGTATACGAGCAGTACTTC. Translating gives CASSSSGTGVYEQYF.